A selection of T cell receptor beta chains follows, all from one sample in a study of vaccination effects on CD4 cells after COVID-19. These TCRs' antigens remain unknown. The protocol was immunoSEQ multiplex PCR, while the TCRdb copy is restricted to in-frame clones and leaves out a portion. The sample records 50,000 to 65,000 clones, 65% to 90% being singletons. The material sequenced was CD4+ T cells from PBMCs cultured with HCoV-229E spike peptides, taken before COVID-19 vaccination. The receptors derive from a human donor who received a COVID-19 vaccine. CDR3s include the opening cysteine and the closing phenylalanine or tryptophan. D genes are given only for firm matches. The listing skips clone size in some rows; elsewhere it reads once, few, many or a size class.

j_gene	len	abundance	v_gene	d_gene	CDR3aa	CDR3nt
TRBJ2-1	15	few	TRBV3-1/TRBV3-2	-	CASSPQGGRTNEQFF	TGTGCCAGCAGCCCCCAAGGGGGGCGGACCAATGAGCAGTTCTTC
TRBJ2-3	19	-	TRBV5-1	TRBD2	CASSPRTSVYLTNTDTQYF	TGCGCCAGCAGTCCTAGAACTAGCGTCTACCTCACCAACACAGATACGCAGTATTTT
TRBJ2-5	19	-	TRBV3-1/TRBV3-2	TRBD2	CASSQDLGTSGGASETQYF	TGTGCCAGCAGCCAAGATCTTGGGACTAGCGGGGGGGCCAGCGAGACCCAGTACTTC
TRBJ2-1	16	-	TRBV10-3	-	CAISESSTEGWYEQFF	TGTGCCATCAGTGAGTCATCTACAGAGGGGTGGTATGAGCAGTTCTTC
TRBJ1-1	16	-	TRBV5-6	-	CASSPRLGVIPTEAFF	TGTGCCAGCAGCCCCCGGTTAGGGGTAATTCCCACTGAAGCTTTCTTT
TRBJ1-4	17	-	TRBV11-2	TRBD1	CASRIPRTGRTNEKLFF	TGTGCCAGCAGGATCCCTCGGACAGGGAGGACTAATGAAAAACTGTTTTTT
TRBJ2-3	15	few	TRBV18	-	CASSLRGDFTDTQYF	TGTGCCAGCTCCCTTCGCGGGGACTTCACAGATACGCAGTATTTT
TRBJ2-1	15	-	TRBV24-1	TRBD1	CATSGGTGSYNEQFF	TGTGCCACCAGTGGTGGGACAGGTTCCTACAATGAGCAGTTCTTC
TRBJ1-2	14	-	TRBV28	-	CASSDQQGNYGYTF	TGTGCCAGCAGCGACCAACAGGGAAACTATGGCTACACCTTC
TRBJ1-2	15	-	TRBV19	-	CASSNQVRGDYGYTF	TGTGCCAGTAGTAATCAAGTCAGGGGAGACTATGGCTACACCTTC
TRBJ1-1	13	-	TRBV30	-	CAWSVRQNTEAFF	TGTGCCTGGAGTGTACGACAGAACACTGAAGCTTTCTTT
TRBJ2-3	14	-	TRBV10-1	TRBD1	CASSEGGVTDTQYF	TGCGCCAGCAGTGAAGGGGGCGTAACAGATACGCAGTATTTT
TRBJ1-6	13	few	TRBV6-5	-	CASSLRVNSPLHF	TGTGCCAGCAGTTTACGGGTTAATTCACCCCTCCACTTT
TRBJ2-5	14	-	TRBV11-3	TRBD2	CASSPTGGEETQYF	TGTGCCAGCAGCCCCACCGGGGGGGAAGAGACCCAGTACTTC
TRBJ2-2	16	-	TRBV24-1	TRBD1	CATSDYGQGHTGELFF	TGTGCCACCAGTGATTACGGACAGGGTCACACCGGGGAGCTGTTTTTT
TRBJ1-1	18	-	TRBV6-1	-	CASSELNLGVPMNTEAFF	TGTGCCAGCAGTGAACTGAACCTAGGGGTTCCCATGAACACTGAAGCTTTCTTT
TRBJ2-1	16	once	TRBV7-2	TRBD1	CASSSERTGTEGKQFF	TGTGCCAGCAGCTCAGAGCGGACTGGGACAGAGGGAAAGCAGTTCTTC
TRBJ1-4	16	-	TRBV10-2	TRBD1	CASSDGIPTGNEKLFF	TGCGCCAGCAGTGATGGTATCCCGACAGGGAATGAAAAACTGTTTTTT
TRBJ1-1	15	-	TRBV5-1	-	CASSSELPGNTEAFF	TGCGCCAGCAGCTCGGAACTGCCAGGGAACACTGAAGCTTTCTTT
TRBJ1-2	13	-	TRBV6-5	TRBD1	CASSRGQGRSYTF	TGTGCCAGCAGCCGCGGACAGGGTCGTAGCTACACCTTC
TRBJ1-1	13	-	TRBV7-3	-	CASSSQGHTEAFF	TGTGCCAGCAGCTCACAGGGCCACACTGAAGCTTTCTTT
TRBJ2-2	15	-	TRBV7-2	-	CASSNGGPLGGELFF	TGTGCCAGCAGCAACGGGGGGCCCCTAGGGGGGGAGCTGTTTTTT
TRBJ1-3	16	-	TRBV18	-	CASSPSLPGKGNTIYF	TGTGCCAGCTCACCATCTTTGCCCGGAAAAGGAAACACCATATATTTT
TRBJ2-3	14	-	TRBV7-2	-	CASSSQTSTDTQYF	TGTGCCAGCAGCTCTCAGACTAGCACAGATACGCAGTATTTT
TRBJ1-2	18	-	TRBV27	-	CASVPSIGVLGAYYGYTF	TGTGCCAGCGTTCCGAGTATTGGGGTCTTAGGGGCCTACTATGGCTACACCTTC
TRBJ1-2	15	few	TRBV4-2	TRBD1	CASSQGLTGLYGYTF	TGTGCCAGCAGCCAAGGTCTGACAGGGCTCTATGGCTACACCTTC
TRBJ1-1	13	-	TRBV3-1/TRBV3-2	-	CASSLGLYTEAFF	TGTGCCAGCAGTCTTGGACTCTACACTGAAGCTTTCTTT
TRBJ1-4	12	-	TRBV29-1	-	CSVLASFGKLFF	TGCAGCGTCCTGGCGAGTTTCGGAAAACTGTTTTTT
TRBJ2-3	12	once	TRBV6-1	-	CASSDRGDTQYF	TGTGCCAGCAGTGACAGGGGAGATACGCAGTATTTT
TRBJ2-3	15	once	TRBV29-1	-	CSVDYRKEYTDTQYF	TGCAGCGTTGATTATCGGAAAGAGTACACAGATACGCAGTATTTT
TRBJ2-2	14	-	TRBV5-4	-	CASSLEQGVGELFF	TGTGCCAGCAGCTTAGAACAGGGTGTCGGGGAGCTGTTTTTT
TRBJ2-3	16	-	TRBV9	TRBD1	CASSAGTALYPDTQYF	TGTGCCAGCAGCGCCGGGACAGCGCTATACCCAGATACGCAGTATTTT